This T cell receptor (beta chain) is drawn from a study of T cell responses to AZD1222 COVID-19 vaccine. Study summary: Second-dose schedules of about 4 or about 12 weeks were combined. General study results and limits: At study baseline, merely a handful of AZD1222 recipients were seropositive. Spike-wide vaccine-associated CD4 TCRs dominated at 160-218 and 743-854.

Notes on this clone: As yet, its antigen is unknown.

TCRdb's table, derived via immunoSEQ multiplex PCR, lists solely in-frame clones and lacks some. The repertoire holds around 160,000 clones, with 88% as singletons. V lost 5 bases to trimming and J lost 0 bases, with 5 bases between them. Germline-derived CDR1 and CDR2 are LNHDA and SQIVND (reference sequence). The CDR3 has 13 residues. This rearrangement joins TRBV19 to TRBJ1-5; D gene uncertain. This receptor was taken from an adult in good health. Here the sequenced sample was peripheral blood, taken on day 0 of AZD1222 vaccination. CDR3 protein: CASSSRSNQPQHF. DNA for the CDR3: TGTGCCAGTAGTTCCCGTAGCAATCAGCCCCAGCATTTT. The full variable domain, rest sourced from reference TRBV19 and TRBJ1-5, is DGGITQSPKYLFRKEGQNVTLSCEQNLNHDAMYWYRQDPGQGLRLIYYSQIVNDFQKGDIAEGYSVSREKKESFPLTVTSAQKNPTAFYLCASSSRSNQPQHFGDGTRLSIL.